This T cell receptor (beta chain) was observed in a study of cytomegalovirus exposure and HLA in healthy donors. Across the study: A prior study identified approximately 120 million unique TCR beta sequences from some 200 million T cells.

CDR1 LNHDA and CDR2 SQIVND come from the germline V gene (reference sequence). V lost 10 bases, J lost 4 bases, and 8 bases stayed unmatched. The CDR3 is 15 amino acids. Points from the study as a whole: Further analysis, carried out later, found HLA-associated TCR beta chains more clonally expanded than equally common other chains. Later on, an analysis found that several of the most significant clusters appeared to be linked to common viral pathogens, which included parvovirus B19. Available immune exposure information covered CMV serostatus only.

The PCR made use of 60 Vbeta and 13 Jbeta primers. Here immunoSEQ multiplex PCR was the method, and the copy in TCRdb shows in-frame clones only, minus some. The repertoire holds approximately 100,000 clones, around 66% seen once, with 3.9% in the top ten. As concerns this clone: What it recognizes is unknown.

This chain uses TRBV19 with TRBJ2-2; 11 bases align to TRBD1. This clonotype originated in a man aged 30 to 39 in good health and CMV-seronegative. Material for sequencing was PBMCs. The CDR3 DNA reads TGTGCCACCGAGGACAGGGGGCGTGGCACCGGGGAGCTGTTTTTT. Encoded protein: CATEDRGRGTGELFF. Together with reference TRBV19 and TRBJ2-2, the CDR3 gives the full variable domain: DGGITQSPKYLFRKEGQNVTLSCEQNLNHDAMYWYRQDPGQGLRLIYYSQIVNDFQKGDIAEGYSVSREKKESFPLTVTSAQKNPTAFYLCATEDRGRGTGELFFGEGSRLTVL.